This T cell receptor beta chain was sequenced for a study of blood T cell repertoires in COVID-19. Authors' processing steps: Reference gene primer amplification in the assay estimated nucleated cell counts. Measured with immunoSEQ multiplex PCR; TCRdb has only the in-frame clones, and not every one. V and J calls and clone size are copied from that table; D and trimming were computed from the DNA. The sample includes about 210,000 clones, around four fifths of them seen just once. Trimming stripped 5 bases from V and 3 bases from J, with 14 bases between. CDR3 length: 14 residues. Germline CDR1 and CDR2: LNHDA and SQIVND (reference sequence). In this sample, this clone turned up a few times.

This sequence was found in a man in his forties or fifties who had recovered from COVID-19. Sequenced input: PBMCs or T cells enriched from blood (not recorded which). This chain joins TRBV19 and TRBJ2-7; D perhaps matches TRBD1 (7 bases). The CDR3 loop is CASSPRDRNYEQYF. CDR3 DNA sequence: TGTGCCAGTAGTCCGCGGGACAGAAACTACGAGCAGTACTTC.